The 23 T cell receptor beta chains presented below share a single source sample, sequenced in a study of OX40 agonist ivuxolimab in advanced cancers. Profiled with immunoSEQ multiplex PCR; TCRdb holds only in-frame clones, not every one. The table shows 57,000 or so clones, with approximately 86% occurring only once. This specimen was CD4+ or CD8+ T cells sorted from blood, taken in a trial of the OX40 agonist ivuxolimab. Source of these receptors: an adult with an advanced solid tumor such as melanoma, head and neck, liver or kidney cancer.

A few counts support this clone. The chain carries TRBV7-9 and TRBJ1-2, with unresolved D. The V gene's germline CDR1 is SEHNR and CDR2 FQNEAQ (reference sequence). This CDR3 has 14 amino acids. Trimming shortened V by 3 bases and J by 0 bases, and 8 bases separated the two germline ends. The DNA of the CDR3 is TGTGCCAGCAGCTTTGAGATCTCTAACTATGGCTACACCTTC. Translation: CASSFEISNYGYTF.

The CDR3 region is CASSPRTGGTGELFF. CDR3 DNA: TGTGCCAGCAGCCCTCGGACAGGGGGGACCGGGGAGCTGTTTTTT. The chain links TRBV7-7 to TRBJ2-2; TRBD1 aligns across 10 bases. The J segment lost 5 bases and the V segment lost 5 bases, leaving 5 bases of the junction unmatched. This CDR3 comprises 15 residues. Germline CDR1 reads SSHAT; CDR2 reads FNYEAQ (reference sequence).

The chain couples TRBV6-6 to TRBJ2-1; 8 bases are a match to TRBD2. The junction had 13 bases not matched to a gene; V was cut back by 7 bases and J by 5 bases. The CDR3 extends over 16 amino acids. The germline CDR1 and CDR2 sequences are MNHNY and SVGAGI (reference sequence). The CDR3 DNA reads TGTGCCAGCAATAATCAGCGGGAGAGGTGGGACAATGAGCAGTTCTTC. Translation: CASNNQRERWDNEQFF.

The chain couples TRBV19 to TRBJ2-1; D call uncertain. This CDR3 is built from 12 residues. CDR1 and CDR2 from the germline V gene are LNHDA and SQIVND (reference sequence). Trimming removed 4 bases at V and 3 bases at J, with 4 bases between. DNA of the CDR3: TGTGCCAGTAGTAAGGGCTACAATGAGCAGTTCTTC. It codes for CASSKGYNEQFF. The full variable domain, in which reference TRBV19 and TRBJ2-1 provide the parts outside the CDR3, is DGGITQSPKYLFRKEGQNVTLSCEQNLNHDAMYWYRQDPGQGLRLIYYSQIVNDFQKGDIAEGYSVSREKKESFPLTVTSAQKNPTAFYLCASSKGYNEQFFGPGTRLTVL.

V is TRBV6-1 and J is TRBJ2-1, with TRBD2 matching over 7 bases. V shed 7 bases, J shed 4 bases, and the junction held 10 bases outside the gene matches. This CDR3 has 15 amino acids. Germline V CDR1 and CDR2: MNHNS, SASEGT. CDR3 region: CASIRIGGGYNEQFF. The CDR3 DNA follows: TGTGCCAGCATACGGATCGGCGGGGGTTACAATGAGCAGTTCTTC.

V and J are TRBV2 and TRBJ2-2; D is undetermined. Per germline, CDR1 SNHLY and CDR2 FYNNEI. CDR3 length equals 15 residues. Trimming stripped 2 bases from V and 1 base from J, with 8 bases between. In nucleotides, the CDR3 is TGTGCCAGCAGTGAACTGGTGGGGAACACCGGGGAGCTGTTTTTT. Residues: CASSELVGNTGELFF.

The rearrangement links TRBV6-1 to TRBJ1-4; TRBD1 matches 7 bases. Germline lookup yields CDR1 MNHNS and CDR2 SASEGT. The CDR3 runs to 15 residues. Germline trimming cut 7 bases from V and 0 bases from J; bases unmatched to any gene: 5. The CDR3 DNA follows: TGTGCCAGCACGGACAGGTACACAACTAATGAAAAACTGTTTTTT. Residues: CASTDRYTTNEKLFF.

CDR3 bases: TGTGCCAGCAGCTCCCCCATCGAAGCTTTCTTT. The encoded protein is CASSSPIEAFF. The chain uses TRBV7-9 and TRBJ1-1; D remains unclear. CDR3 length equals 11 residues. Germline V lookup: CDR1 SEHNR, CDR2 FQNEAQ (reference sequence). V was cut by 4 bases and J by 8 bases, with 8 bases left in between.

The DNA for the CDR3 is TGTGCCAGTAACTTTCAGGGGATGGGCAATGAGCAGTTCTTC. Translation: CASNFQGMGNEQFF. V gene TRBV19 combines with J gene TRBJ2-1; the D gene is possibly TRBD1 (6 bases). CDR3 length: 14 amino acids. Germline lookup yields CDR1 LNHDA and CDR2 SQIVND (reference sequence). V gave up 7 bases and J gave up 6 bases, with 16 bases separating them. Full variable domain (missing parts from reference TRBV19 and TRBJ2-1): DGGITQSPKYLFRKEGQNVTLSCEQNLNHDAMYWYRQDPGQGLRLIYYSQIVNDFQKGDIAEGYSVSREKKESFPLTVTSAQKNPTAFYLCASNFQGMGNEQFFGPGTRLTVL.

The chain uses TRBV10-3 and TRBJ2-2, with D tentatively TRBD2 (6 bases). This CDR3 comprises 15 residues. With 0 bases removed from V and 1 base from J, the gap between germline ends came to 6 bases. The germline V gene has CDR1 ENHRY and CDR2 SYGVKD. In DNA, the CDR3 is TGTGCCATCAGTGAGTCGGGAGGGAACACCGGGGAGCTGTTTTTT. This sequence encodes CAISESGGNTGELFF.

A single count supports this clone. The CDR3 sequence: CASSRPGHGYTF. CDR3 sequence (DNA): TGTGCCAGCAGCCGACCCGGGCATGGCTACACCTTC. The chain links TRBV14 to TRBJ1-2; D uncertain. Germline V lookup: CDR1 SGHDN, CDR2 FVKESK. Between the trimmed V and J ends, which lost 4 bases and 6 bases, there was a span of 9 bases. The CDR3 has 12 amino acids.

This clone was seen more than once but under ten times. V gene TRBV4-1 combines with J gene TRBJ1-5; weak D call: TRBD1 (5 bases). Trimming took off 6 bases at V and 2 bases at J, with 11 bases between the two ends. Germline V gene data show CDR1 as MGHRA and CDR2 as YSYEKL. The CDR3 is 14 amino acids. CDR3 sequence: CASSPTGGNQPQHF. DNA for the CDR3: TGCGCCAGCAGTCCTACAGGAGGCAATCAGCCCCAGCATTTT.

Within the sample, this clone is medium-sized (0.01 to 0.1%). J is TRBJ1-5 and V is TRBV6-6, with 8 bases fitting TRBD1. With V trimmed by 7 bases and J by 6 bases, 11 bases remained unmatched. CDR1 MNHNY and CDR2 SVGAGI come from the germline V gene (reference sequence). The CDR3 totals 15 residues. The DNA for the CDR3 is TGTGCCAGCAACCCTCCTGACAGGGGAGGTCAGCCCCAGCATTTT. Translating it yields CASNPPDRGGQPQHF.

The rearrangement uses TRBV6-1 and TRBJ1-5; the D is unclear. The CDR3 extends over 13 amino acids. The germline V gene has CDR1 MNHNS and CDR2 SASEGT. Trimming pared 7 bases from V and 2 bases from J, leaving 9 bases between. The CDR3 sequence is CASTESGNQPQHF. DNA for the CDR3: TGTGCCAGCACCGAATCGGGCAATCAGCCCCAGCATTTT.

The genes are TRBV18 and TRBJ2-6, with a weak D call TRBD1 (6 bases). The CDR3 is made up of 17 amino acids. Trimming took off 3 bases at V and 2 bases at J, with 14 bases between the two ends. Germline V gives CDR1 KGHSH, CDR2 LQKENI. In DNA, the CDR3 is TGTGCCAGCTCACCCCGTAACCAGGGGACTGGGGCCAACGTCCTGACTTTC. Its protein product is CASSPRNQGTGANVLTF.

The rearrangement uses TRBV2 and TRBJ1-3; perhaps TRBD1 as D (5 bases). The CDR3 is 16 residues long. Germline CDR1 reads SNHLY; CDR2 reads FYNNEI. The V gene lost 6 bases and the J gene lost 0 bases, with 15 bases spanning the gap. DNA of the CDR3: TGTGCCAGCAGCTGGGACGGTCGAGTCTCTGGAAACACCATATATTTT. Protein sequence: CASSWDGRVSGNTIYF.

The chain combines TRBV5-4 with TRBJ1-4, with D hard to call. Between the trimmed V and J ends, which lost 0 bases and 8 bases, there was a span of 11 bases. CDR3 length: 14 amino acids. Germline V gene lookup returns CDR1 SGHNT and CDR2 YYREEE (reference sequence). The CDR3 region has the DNA TGTGCCAGCAGCTTGGCTGGGGTTGGAGAAAAACTGTTTTTT. It translates to CASSLAGVGEKLFF.

The rearrangement links TRBV1 to TRBJ1-2; TRBD1 reflects the table's D call only, with no check against the DNA. TRBV1 is a listed pseudogene. This CDR3 contains 16 residues. This CDR3 is CTSSQAPGLSGYGYTF. The DNA for the CDR3 is TGCACCAGCAGCCAAGCCCCAGGGTTATCGGGCTATGGCTACACCTTC.

This rearrangement joins TRBV2 to TRBJ2-1, with D unclear. There are 11 residues in the CDR3. From germline, CDR1 is SNHLY and CDR2 FYNNEI. V was trimmed by 11 bases and J by 6 bases, leaving 11 bases between them. CDR3 nucleotide sequence: TGTGCCGGCACCGAGAGCAATGAGCAGTTCTTC. This gives the protein CAGTESNEQFF. Using reference TRBV2 and TRBJ2-1 for the parts outside the CDR3, the full variable domain is EPEVTQTPSHQVTQMGQEVILRCVPISNHLYFYWYRQILGQKVEFLVSFYNNEISEKSEIFDDQFSVERPDGSNFTLKIRSTKLEDSAMYFCAGTESNEQFFGPGTRLTVL.

For the CDR3, the DNA is TGTGCCAGCAGCGTACACAACCCCCGTATCCCCGGGGAGCTGTTTTTT. It specifies CASSVHNPRIPGELFF. The chain joins TRBV9 to TRBJ2-2; D remains ambiguous. Trimming took off 1 base at V and 6 bases at J, with 16 bases between the two ends. The CDR3 is 16 residues long. CDR1 is SGDLS, CDR2 YYNGEE, per germline.

The chain combines TRBV28 with TRBJ1-4; TRBD1 might be the D (5 bases). V lost 6 bases and J lost 7, with 18 bases in between. Germline V gene lookup returns CDR1 MDHEN and CDR2 SYDVKM. The CDR3 extends over 15 amino acids. The CDR3 DNA follows: TGTGCCAGCAGCGAAGGGACGCCGGGAGGTGAAAAACTGTTTTTT. It specifies CASSEGTPGGEKLFF.

CDR3 sequence (DNA): TGTGCCAGCGGACCGATACAGGGGAATTTGGGCACTGAAGCTTTCTTT. Translation: CASGPIQGNLGTEAFF. The chain has TRBV2 and TRBJ1-1, with 7 positions matching TRBD1. J lost 4 bases, V lost 8 bases, and 16 bases had no gene match. From germline, CDR1 is SNHLY and CDR2 FYNNEI. The CDR3 sequence is 16 residues long.

The chain links TRBV4-1 to TRBJ1-1, with unresolved D. Germline V lookup: CDR1 MGHRA, CDR2 YSYEKL. The CDR3 is made up of 13 amino acids. The ends were cut back, 4 bases at V and 1 base at J, with 7 bases in the middle. The CDR3 sequence: CASSRGGNTEAFF. The CDR3 nucleotides are TGCGCCAGCAGCCGGGGTGGGAACACTGAAGCTTTCTTT.